A selection of T cell receptor beta chains follows, all from one sample in a study of OX40 agonist ivuxolimab in advanced cancers. Profiling relied on immunoSEQ multiplex PCR, and the TCRdb table lists in-frame clones only, not all of them. The data contain 55,000 to 70,000 clones, less than 90% of them singletons. Here the sequenced sample was CD4+ or CD8+ T cells sorted from blood, taken in a trial of the OX40 agonist ivuxolimab. The receptors were gathered from an adult with an advanced solid tumor such as melanoma, head and neck, liver or kidney cancer. Both conserved end residues are trimmed from each CDR3. Fields, in order: V gene, J gene, CDR3 protein.

V gene: TRBV6-9; J gene: TRBJ2-6; CDR3 protein: ASSPRINDSEVSGANVLT
V gene: TRBV11-1; J gene: TRBJ2-3; CDR3 protein: ASSRSGDTQY
V gene: TRBV28; J gene: TRBJ1-1; CDR3 protein: ASLPGGPMNTEAF
V gene: TRBV6-1; J gene: TRBJ2-5; CDR3 protein: ASSERRLAGDQRETQY
V gene: TRBV4-2; J gene: TRBJ2-1; CDR3 protein: ASSSGALSYNEQF
V gene: TRBV9; J gene: TRBJ1-2; CDR3 protein: ASSVGEGVGYGYT
V gene: TRBV2; J gene: TRBJ1-1; CDR3 protein: ASSGGGGGTEAF
V gene: TRBV18; J gene: TRBJ2-7; CDR3 protein: ASSPVPGTGAPGEQY
V gene: TRBV5-6; J gene: TRBJ2-3; CDR3 protein: ASSFYSGGTDTQY
V gene: TRBV11-3; J gene: TRBJ2-1; CDR3 protein: ASSLVGYEQF
V gene: TRBV30; J gene: TRBJ2-1; CDR3 protein: AWSSSGGTQF
V gene: TRBV7-9; J gene: TRBJ1-2; CDR3 protein: ASGGFYGYT
V gene: TRBV12-5; J gene: TRBJ2-3; CDR3 protein: ASSFLTGPADTQY
V gene: TRBV7-3; J gene: TRBJ2-1; CDR3 protein: ASSRAGDEQF
V gene: TRBV7-3; J gene: TRBJ2-2; CDR3 protein: ASSPTRTAGELF
V gene: TRBV5-6; J gene: TRBJ2-2; CDR3 protein: ASSFRDRATGELF
V gene: TRBV6-5; J gene: TRBJ1-1; CDR3 protein: ASSYLPGEGNTEAF
V gene: TRBV15; J gene: TRBJ2-7; CDR3 protein: ATSRDPGEHSEQY
V gene: TRBV27; J gene: TRBJ1-4; CDR3 protein: ASSSRGQGWEKLF
V gene: TRBV5-1; J gene: TRBJ1-4; CDR3 protein: ASSQGGNGEKLF
V gene: TRBV6-4; J gene: TRBJ2-2; CDR3 protein: ASSPQGNTGELF
V gene: TRBV28; J gene: TRBJ1-2; CDR3 protein: ASSMQVWNGYT
V gene: TRBV5-6; J gene: TRBJ1-3; CDR3 protein: ASSAPGGLVGNTIY
V gene: TRBV27; J gene: TRBJ1-5; CDR3 protein: ASSQRYEGNQPQH
V gene: TRBV6-5; J gene: TRBJ1-3; CDR3 protein: ASGSGTGGNTIY
V gene: TRBV11-3; J gene: TRBJ1-1; CDR3 protein: ASSLRDGEGEAF
V gene: TRBV10-1; J gene: TRBJ2-7; CDR3 protein: ASTAVPGQGAYEQY
V gene: TRBV6-5; J gene: TRBJ1-1; CDR3 protein: ASSAGTEAF
V gene: TRBV7-2; J gene: TRBJ2-2; CDR3 protein: ASSWSHGAGELF
V gene: TRBV28; J gene: TRBJ1-5; CDR3 protein: ASNRGGRVKQPQH
V gene: TRBV2; J gene: TRBJ2-3; CDR3 protein: ASTSRTSGADTQY
V gene: TRBV18; J gene: TRBJ1-6; CDR3 protein: ASSPRAGQGHSPLH
V gene: TRBV28; J gene: TRBJ1-2; CDR3 protein: ASSFGAYGYT
V gene: TRBV2; J gene: TRBJ1-1; CDR3 protein: ASSMGRNTEAF
V gene: TRBV11-3; J gene: TRBJ2-5; CDR3 protein: ASSFGETQY
V gene: TRBV5-1; J gene: TRBJ2-2; CDR3 protein: ASSHYAANTGELF
V gene: TRBV5-5; J gene: TRBJ1-1; CDR3 protein: ASSSQGTRTEAF
V gene: TRBV29-1; J gene: TRBJ2-1; CDR3 protein: SVKVPSGGVNEQF
V gene: TRBV27; J gene: TRBJ1-1; CDR3 protein: ASSFDRNTEAF
V gene: TRBV11-2; J gene: TRBJ2-1; CDR3 protein: ASSFSGGTYNEQF
V gene: TRBV13; J gene: TRBJ2-6; CDR3 protein: ASSQRRGTGANVLT
V gene: TRBV28; J gene: TRBJ2-1; CDR3 protein: ASSPMLAGLNEQF
V gene: TRBV18; J gene: TRBJ1-6; CDR3 protein: ATSGTVNNSPLH
V gene: TRBV2; J gene: TRBJ2-2; CDR3 protein: ACKVAAMTGELF
V gene: TRBV4-2; J gene: TRBJ1-4; CDR3 protein: ASSQDGVAERNEKLF
V gene: TRBV7-6; J gene: TRBJ1-4; CDR3 protein: ASSLGGANEKLF
V gene: TRBV18; J gene: TRBJ2-3; CDR3 protein: ASSPSGPSTDTQY
V gene: TRBV19; J gene: TRBJ2-6; CDR3 protein: ASSPVRAPSGANVLT
V gene: TRBV5-6; J gene: TRBJ2-7; CDR3 protein: ASSLWSSEQY
V gene: TRBV19; J gene: TRBJ1-6; CDR3 protein: ASSHRPLLSSYNSPLH